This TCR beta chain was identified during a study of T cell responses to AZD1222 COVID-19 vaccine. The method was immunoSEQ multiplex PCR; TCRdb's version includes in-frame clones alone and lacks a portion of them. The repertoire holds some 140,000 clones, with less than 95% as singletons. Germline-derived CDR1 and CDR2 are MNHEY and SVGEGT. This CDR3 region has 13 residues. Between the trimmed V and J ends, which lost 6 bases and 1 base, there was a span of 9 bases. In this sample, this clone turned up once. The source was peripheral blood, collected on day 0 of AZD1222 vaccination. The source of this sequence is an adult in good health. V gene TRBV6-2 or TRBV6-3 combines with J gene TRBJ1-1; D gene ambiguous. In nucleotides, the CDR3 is TGTGCCAGCAGCCTTACAAGGAACACTGAAGCTTTCTTT. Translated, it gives CASSLTRNTEAFF.